Reported below is one T cell receptor beta chain. Antigen: not known. This sample was included in a study of shared clonotypes between healthy human individuals. Study-wide background: CD4 naive and CD4 memory each took three plates per donor, while CD8 naive took two and CD8 memory one. Overall study findings and caveats: Rarefaction analysis demonstrated incomplete sorted-subset sequencing notwithstanding large depth.

This CDR3 is 13 amino acids long. V lost 7 bases, J lost 4 bases, and 3 bases stayed unmatched. Germline CDR1 SGHTA, CDR2 FQGNSA. Naive CD8 cells comprised CD45RO-negative, CCR7-positively selected cells, excluding terminally differentiated effector memory CD45RA+ cells. Each replicate PCR on the sorted subsets used around 200 ng DNA (around 30,000 T cell genomes). Here immunoSEQ multiplex PCR was the method, and the copy in TCRdb shows in-frame clones only, minus some. The sample shows approximately 2,000,000 clones, 93% of them seen only once. This receptor was obtained from a young man in good health. Some clones in this sample may be carry-over from other donors' samples. The chain joins TRBV7-2 to TRBJ2-1; 8 nucleotides line up with TRBD2. What was sequenced was naive CD8+ T cells from PBMCs. This CDR3 reads CASMVAGYNEQFF. The CDR3 DNA reads as TGTGCCAGCATGGTAGCGGGATACAATGAGCAGTTCTTC.